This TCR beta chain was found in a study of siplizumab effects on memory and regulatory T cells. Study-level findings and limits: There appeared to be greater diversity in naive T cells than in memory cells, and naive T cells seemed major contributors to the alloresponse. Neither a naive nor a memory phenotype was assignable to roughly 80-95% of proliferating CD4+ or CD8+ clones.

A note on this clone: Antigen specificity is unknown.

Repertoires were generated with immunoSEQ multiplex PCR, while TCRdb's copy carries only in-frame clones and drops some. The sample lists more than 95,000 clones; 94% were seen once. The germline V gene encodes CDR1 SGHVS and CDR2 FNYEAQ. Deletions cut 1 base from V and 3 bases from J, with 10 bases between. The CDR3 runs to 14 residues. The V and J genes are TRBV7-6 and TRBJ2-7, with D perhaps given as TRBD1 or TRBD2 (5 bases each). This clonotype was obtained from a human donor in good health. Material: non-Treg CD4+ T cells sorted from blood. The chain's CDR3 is CASSLGRDGYEQYF. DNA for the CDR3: TGTGCCAGCAGCTTAGGTCGGGACGGCTACGAGCAGTACTTC. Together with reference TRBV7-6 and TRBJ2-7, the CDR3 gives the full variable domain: GAGVSQSPRYKVTKRGQDVALRCDPISGHVSLYWYRQALGQGPEFLTYFNYEAQQDKSGLPNDRFSAERPEGSISTLTIQRTEQRDSAMYRCASSLGRDGYEQYFGPGTRLTVT.